These 3 T cell receptor beta chains came from one sample sequenced in a study of shared T cell receptors in the human thymus. The data were produced by immunoSEQ multiplex PCR, yet TCRdb's version contains in-frame clones alone and is incomplete. The sample contains hundreds of thousands of clones, approximately 90% of which appear only once. These sequences were also reported in another study, on human thymus T cells.

Sequenced input: thymocytes. These receptors were obtained from a boy under two years old with a congenital heart defect.

The rearrangement links TRBV7-2 to TRBJ2-3; 8 bases align to TRBD2. CDR1 is SGHTA and CDR2 is FQGNSA in the germline V gene. The J segment lost 0 bases and the V segment lost 4 bases, leaving 3 bases of the junction unmatched. The CDR3 loop spans 15 amino acids. In DNA form, the CDR3 reads TGTGCCAGCAGCTGCGGACTAGCTAGCACAGATACGCAGTATTTT. It encodes CASSCGLASTDTQYF. The full variable domain, rest sourced from reference TRBV7-2 and TRBJ2-3, is GAGVSQSPSNKVTEKGKDVELRCDPISGHTALYWYRQSLGQGLEFLIYFQGNSAPDKSGLPSDRFSAERTGGSVSTLTIQRTQQEDSAVYLCASSCGLASTDTQYFGPGTRLTVL.

The chain employs TRBV5-1 and TRBJ2-3, with D perhaps TRBD1 (6 bases). This CDR3 has 15 residues. Germline V CDR1 and CDR2: SGHRS, YFSETQ. The V end lost 5 bases, the J end lost 0 bases, and 13 bases lay between the germline ends. This CDR3 is CASSFDRTSTDTQYF. CDR3 DNA sequence: TGCGCCAGCAGTTTCGACAGGACTAGCACAGATACGCAGTATTTT.

This chain joins TRBV7-6 and TRBJ2-7; 11 bases are a match to TRBD2. V gave up 4 bases and J gave up 4 bases; unmatched junction bases: 12. Per germline, CDR1 SGHVS and CDR2 FNYEAQ. This CDR3 region has 17 residues. DNA of the CDR3: TGTGCCAGCAGCTCACGAGAGGGGGGACTAGCGGTTTACGAGCAGTACTTC. Residues: CASSSREGGLAVYEQYF.